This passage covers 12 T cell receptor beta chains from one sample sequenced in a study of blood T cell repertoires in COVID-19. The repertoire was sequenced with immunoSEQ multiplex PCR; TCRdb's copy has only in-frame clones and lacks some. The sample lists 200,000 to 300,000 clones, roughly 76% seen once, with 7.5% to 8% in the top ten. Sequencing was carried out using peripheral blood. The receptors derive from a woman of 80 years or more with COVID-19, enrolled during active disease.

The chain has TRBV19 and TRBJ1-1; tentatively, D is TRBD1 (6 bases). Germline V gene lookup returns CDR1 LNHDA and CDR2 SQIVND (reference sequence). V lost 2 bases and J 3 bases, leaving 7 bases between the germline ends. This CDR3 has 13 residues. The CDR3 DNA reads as TGTGCCAGTAGTATAAACAGGGACACTGAAGCTTTCTTT. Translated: CASSINRDTEAFF. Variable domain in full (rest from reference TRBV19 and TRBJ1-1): DGGITQSPKYLFRKEGQNVTLSCEQNLNHDAMYWYRQDPGQGLRLIYYSQIVNDFQKGDIAEGYSVSREKKESFPLTVTSAQKNPTAFYLCASSINRDTEAFFGQGTRLTVV.

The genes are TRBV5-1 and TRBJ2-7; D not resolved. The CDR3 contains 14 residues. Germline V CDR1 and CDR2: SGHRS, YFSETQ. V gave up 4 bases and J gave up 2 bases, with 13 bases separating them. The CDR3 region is CASSRRVGTYEQYF. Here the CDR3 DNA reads TGCGCCAGCAGCCGACGGGTGGGTACCTACGAGCAGTACTTC.

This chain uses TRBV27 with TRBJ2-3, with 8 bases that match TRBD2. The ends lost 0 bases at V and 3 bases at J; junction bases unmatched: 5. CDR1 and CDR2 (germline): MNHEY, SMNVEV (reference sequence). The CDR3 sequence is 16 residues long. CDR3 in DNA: TGTGCCAGCAGTTTATCGATGGGACTAGTGACAGATACGCAGTATTTT. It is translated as CASSLSMGLVTDTQYF.

The CDR3 DNA follows: TGTGCCAGCAGCTTTTGGACTAGCGGCTCCTATACGCAGTATTTT. It translates to CASSFWTSGSYTQYF. This rearrangement joins TRBV7-2 to TRBJ2-3; 10 nucleotides align to TRBD2. Germline assignment: CDR1 SGHTA and CDR2 FQGNSA. V dropped 3 bases and J dropped 7; count of bases not matched to a gene: 7. CDR3 length equals 15 residues.

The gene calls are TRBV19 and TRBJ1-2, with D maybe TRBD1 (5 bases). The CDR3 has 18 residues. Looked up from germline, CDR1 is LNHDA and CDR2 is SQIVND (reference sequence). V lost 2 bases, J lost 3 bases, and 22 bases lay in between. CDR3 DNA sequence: TGTGCCAGTAGTATAAAGTCGAGACAGCTCTCAGTCTACTATGGCTACACCTTC. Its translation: CASSIKSRQLSVYYGYTF.

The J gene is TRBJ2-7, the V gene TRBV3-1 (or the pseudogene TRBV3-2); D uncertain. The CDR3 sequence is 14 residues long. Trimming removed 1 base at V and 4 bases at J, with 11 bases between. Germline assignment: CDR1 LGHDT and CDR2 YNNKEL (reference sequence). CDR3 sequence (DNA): TGTGCCAGCAGCCAAGCTTTTGGAGTTTACGAGCAGTACTTC. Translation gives CASSQAFGVYEQYF.

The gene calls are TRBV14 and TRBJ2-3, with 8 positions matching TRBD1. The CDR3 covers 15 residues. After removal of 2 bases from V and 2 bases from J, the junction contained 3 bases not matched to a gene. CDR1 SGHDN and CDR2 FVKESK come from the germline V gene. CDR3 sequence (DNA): TGTGCCAGCAGCCAACAGGGGGCTTTCACAGATACGCAGTATTTT. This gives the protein CASSQQGAFTDTQYF.

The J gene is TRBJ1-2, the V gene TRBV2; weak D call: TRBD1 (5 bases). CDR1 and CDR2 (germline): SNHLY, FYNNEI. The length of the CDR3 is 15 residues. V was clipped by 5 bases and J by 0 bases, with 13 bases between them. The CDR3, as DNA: TGTGCCAGCAGTTCCCGGGGGACCCCTAACTATGGCTACACCTTC. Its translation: CASSSRGTPNYGYTF.

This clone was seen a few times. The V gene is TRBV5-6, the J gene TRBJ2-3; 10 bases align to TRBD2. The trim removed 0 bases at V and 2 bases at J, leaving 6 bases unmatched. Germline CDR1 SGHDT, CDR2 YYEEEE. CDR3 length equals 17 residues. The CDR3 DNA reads TGTGCCAGCAGCTTGGTTACAGGACTAGCGGTCACAGATACGCAGTATTTT. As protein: CASSLVTGLAVTDTQYF. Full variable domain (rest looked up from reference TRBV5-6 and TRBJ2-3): DAGVTQSPTHLIKTRGQQVTLRCSPKSGHDTVSWYQQALGQGPQFIFQYYEEEERQRGNFPDRFSGHQFPNYSSELNVNALLLGDSALYLCASSLVTGLAVTDTQYFGPGTRLTVL.

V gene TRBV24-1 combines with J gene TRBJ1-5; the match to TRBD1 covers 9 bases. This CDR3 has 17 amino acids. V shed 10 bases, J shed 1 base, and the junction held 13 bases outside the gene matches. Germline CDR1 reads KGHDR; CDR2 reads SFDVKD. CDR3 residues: CATARGTGRLSNQPQHF. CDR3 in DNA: TGTGCCACTGCAAGAGGGACAGGGAGGTTGAGCAATCAGCCCCAGCATTTT.

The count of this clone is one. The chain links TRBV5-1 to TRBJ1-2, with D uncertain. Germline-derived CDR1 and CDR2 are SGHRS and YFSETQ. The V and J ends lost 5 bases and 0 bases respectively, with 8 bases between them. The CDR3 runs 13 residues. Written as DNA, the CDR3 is TGCGCCAGCAGGGAACTAGCTAACTATGGCTACACCTTC. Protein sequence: CASRELANYGYTF.

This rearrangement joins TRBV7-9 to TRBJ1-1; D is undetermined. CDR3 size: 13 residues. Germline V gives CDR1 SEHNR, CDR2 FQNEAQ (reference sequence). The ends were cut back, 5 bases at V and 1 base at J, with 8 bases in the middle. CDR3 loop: CASSGNKNTEAFF. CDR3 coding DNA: TGTGCCAGCAGCGGCAACAAGAACACTGAAGCTTTCTTT.